One sample yielded the 23 T cell receptor beta chains listed below, sequenced in a study of T cell responses to AZD1222 COVID-19 vaccine. The method was immunoSEQ multiplex PCR; TCRdb's version includes in-frame clones alone and lacks a portion of them. The sample lists about 120,000 clones, 93% occurring once. The source was peripheral blood, collected 28 days after the second AZD1222 dose. These receptors were obtained from an adult who received the AZD1222 COVID-19 vaccine.

The V gene is TRBV5-5, the J gene TRBJ2-5; D gene uncertain. Germline assignment: CDR1 SGHKS and CDR2 YYEKEE (reference sequence). The V and J ends lost 2 bases and 2 bases respectively, with 7 bases between them. The CDR3 extends over 13 amino acids. In DNA form, the CDR3 reads TGTGCCAGCAGCTTCCTCGGGCAAGAGACCCAGTACTTC. It is translated as CASSFLGQETQYF.

This chain's CDR3 is CAWNPFLKGETQYF. The DNA for the CDR3 is TGTGCCTGGAATCCATTCCTGAAGGGGGAGACCCAGTACTTC. The chain carries TRBV30 and TRBJ2-5; D might be TRBD1 (5 bases). In germline, CDR1 is GTSNPN, CDR2 SVGIG (reference sequence). V dropped 4 bases and J dropped 5 bases, with 17 bases sitting between them. The CDR3 has 14 residues.

The genes are TRBV28 and TRBJ1-1; TRBD1 aligns across 8 bases. J gave up 4 bases and V 5 bases, and 6 bases lay outside the gene matches. The CDR3 has 14 amino acids. CDR1 and CDR2 (germline): MDHEN, SYDVKM. CDR3 sequence (DNA): TGTGCCAGCAGTGACGGACAGGGAGGCACTGAAGCTTTCTTT. Its translation: CASSDGQGGTEAFF.

V and J are TRBV30 and TRBJ1-1; possibly TRBD1 for D (5 bases). The ends were cut back, 3 bases at V and 7 bases at J, with 15 bases in the middle. Germline values: CDR1 GTSNPN, CDR2 SVGIG (reference sequence). The CDR3 has 13 residues. The CDR3 nucleotides read TGTGCCTGGAGCCCCCAGGGACCTCATGAAGCTTTCTTT. This encodes CAWSPQGPHEAFF.

The V and J genes are TRBV7-8 and TRBJ2-1; unclear D gene. The germline V gene has CDR1 SGHVS and CDR2 FQNEAQ. The CDR3 is made up of 18 amino acids. V lost 6 bases to trimming and J lost 7 bases, with 28 bases between them. Here the CDR3 DNA reads TGTGCCAGCAGTCGTAGGACCGTAGCCCGCAATAGAATTAATGAGCAGTTCTTC. It yields the protein CASSRRTVARNRINEQFF.

This clone was counted a single time. The genes are TRBV6-5 and TRBJ2-7, with D possibly TRBD2 on 6 matching bases. The CDR3 is 14 residues long. Trimming took off 7 bases at V and 3 bases at J, with 16 bases between the two ends. The germline V gene has CDR1 MNHEY and CDR2 SVGAGI. For the CDR3, the DNA is TGTGCCAGCACCCCGGGACTGAGACTCTACGAGCAGTACTTC. Residues: CASTPGLRLYEQYF.

This clone was detected once. The rearrangement uses TRBV19 and TRBJ1-2, with unresolved D. The CDR3 spans 13 residues. Germline V gene lookup returns CDR1 LNHDA and CDR2 SQIVND (reference sequence). V lost 3 bases and J 4 bases, leaving 9 bases between the germline ends. The CDR3 sequence: CASSIADGYGYTF. CDR3 nucleotide sequence: TGTGCCAGTAGTATTGCGGACGGCTATGGCTACACCTTC.

The genes are TRBV27 and TRBJ2-1; the D gene could be TRBD1 or TRBD2 (5 bases each). Trimming left V 6 bases short and J 3 bases short, with 9 bases between. Germline V gene data show CDR1 as MNHEY and CDR2 as SMNVEV (reference sequence). CDR3 size: 13 residues. The CDR3 DNA is TGTGCCAGCAGCCGGGACGGCTACAATGAGCAGTTCTTC. Its translation is CASSRDGYNEQFF.

The genes are TRBV6-2 or TRBV6-3 and TRBJ2-2; the D gene could be TRBD1 or TRBD2 (5 bases each). Germline lookup yields CDR1 MNHEY and CDR2 SVGEGT. This CDR3 spans 16 amino acids. V lost 4 bases and J 6 bases, leaving 18 bases between the germline ends. The CDR3 nucleotides read TGTGCCAGCAGTTTAGGTTGGGGGATCCGGGCCGGGGAGCTGTTTTTT. Encoded protein: CASSLGWGIRAGELFF.

V gene TRBV19 combines with J gene TRBJ1-6; D gene unclear. From germline, CDR1 is LNHDA and CDR2 SQIVND (reference sequence). The CDR3 runs to 15 residues. V lost 3 bases, J lost 7 bases, and 13 bases lay in between. CDR3 nucleotides: TGTGCCAGTAGTATTCCAAACAGCGTGAATTCACCCCTCCACTTT. Amino acid sequence: CASSIPNSVNSPLHF.

This clone showed up just a few times. The chain couples TRBV6-6 to TRBJ1-4; 8 bases agree with TRBD1. Per germline, CDR1 MNHNY and CDR2 SVGAGI (reference sequence). This CDR3 contains 15 residues. V lost 5 bases to trimming and J lost 3 bases; unmatched junction nucleotides: 5. The CDR3: CASSDPGQANEKLFF. The CDR3 DNA reads as TGTGCCAGCAGTGACCCGGGACAGGCTAATGAAAAACTGTTTTTT.

The V gene is TRBV29-1, the J gene TRBJ1-1, with D hard to call. The CDR3 spans 13 residues. Per germline, CDR1 SQVTM and CDR2 ANQGSEA. The germline V and J ends were trimmed by 6 bases and 1 base, with 12 bases remaining between them. CDR3 nucleotides: TGCAGCGTCGTGAATGTAGGGAACACTGAAGCTTTCTTT. The encoded protein is CSVVNVGNTEAFF. Together with reference TRBV29-1 and TRBJ1-1, the CDR3 gives the full variable domain: SAVISQKPSRDICQRGTSLTIQCQVDSQVTMMFWYRQQPGQSLTLIATANQGSEATYESGFVIDKFPISRPNLTFSTLTVSNMSPEDSSIYLCSVVNVGNTEAFFGQGTRLTVV.

The rearrangement links TRBV6-1 to TRBJ2-5; D remains unclear. V shed 7 bases and J shed 5 bases, with 17 bases lying between them. Germline-derived CDR1 and CDR2 are MNHNS and SASEGT. CDR3 length: 14 amino acids. CDR3 DNA: TGTGCCAGCACCAACCCCGGGCGTCGGGAGACCCAGTACTTC. It codes for CASTNPGRRETQYF.

J is TRBJ2-7 and V is TRBV29-1, with TRBD1 matching 7 bases. V lost 6 bases to trimming and J lost 5 bases; unmatched junction nucleotides: 7. The CDR3 is 12 residues long. Germline lookup yields CDR1 SQVTM and CDR2 ANQGSEA. The CDR3 spells CSVRQGGDEQYF. CDR3 bases: TGCAGCGTGCGACAGGGCGGAGACGAGCAGTACTTC.

The V call is TRBV5-1, the J call TRBJ1-4; D ambiguous. Per the germline V gene, CDR1 is SGHRS and CDR2 is YFSETQ. V was cut by 0 bases and J by 5 bases, with 5 bases left in between. This CDR3 has 13 amino acids. CDR3: CASSLGVNEKLFF. The CDR3 coding sequence is TGCGCCAGCAGCTTGGGAGTCAATGAAAAACTGTTTTTT.

CDR3 DNA sequence: TGTGCCAGCTCACCACTTAGCGGGGGGACCGTAGATACGCAGTATTTT. Its translation is CASSPLSGGTVDTQYF. The chain links TRBV18 to TRBJ2-3, with 10 nucleotides matching TRBD2. Germline CDR1 reads KGHSH; CDR2 reads LQKENI. This CDR3 is built from 16 residues. V trimming: 1 base; J trimming: 5 bases; junction bases outside the gene matches: 6.

In regard to this clone: One end of the junction is discordant with germline, which a read error may explain. The chain joins TRBV11-3 to TRBJ1-1; D might be TRBD1 (5 bases). This CDR3 comprises 14 residues. Germline CDR1 reads SGHNT; CDR2 reads YENEEA. As DNA, the CDR3 is TGTGCCAGCAGCCTAGACAGTACCTCCACTGAAGCTTTCTTT. Its protein is CASSLDSTSTEAFF.

This clone was seen once. This chain connects TRBV5-1 to TRBJ1-1, with TRBD1 matching 8 bases. With V trimmed by 0 bases and J by 6 bases, 10 bases remained unmatched. This CDR3 is 16 amino acids long. Germline V CDR1 and CDR2: SGHRS, YFSETQ. CDR3 region: CASSLAGQGLNAEAFF. Written as DNA, the CDR3 is TGCGCCAGCAGCTTGGCCGGACAGGGTCTAAACGCTGAAGCTTTCTTT.

The V and J genes are TRBV18 and TRBJ1-3; 8 bases line up with TRBD1. Germline trimming cut 8 bases from V and 8 bases from J; bases unmatched to any gene: 5. Germline V CDR1 and CDR2: KGHSH, LQKENI. The CDR3 totals 12 residues. The CDR3 region is CASTHRGDTIYF. CDR3 DNA: TGTGCCAGCACCCACAGGGGGGACACCATATATTTT. Full variable domain (rest looked up from reference TRBV18 and TRBJ1-3): NAGVMQNPRHLVRRRGQEARLRCSPMKGHSHVYWYRQLPEEGLKFMVYLQKENIIDESGMPKERFSAEFPKEGPSILRIQQVVRGDSAAYFCASTHRGDTIYFGEGSWLTVV.

The rearrangement uses TRBV27 and TRBJ1-5; D possibly corresponds to TRBD1 (5 bases). Germline-derived CDR1 and CDR2 are MNHEY and SMNVEV (reference sequence). The CDR3 has 14 residues. V shed 6 bases and J shed 9 bases, with 18 bases lying between them. CDR3 DNA: TGTGCCAGCAGACTGGGATCGGGGGATGCGCCCCAGCATTTT. This translates into CASRLGSGDAPQHF.

The chain couples TRBV6-5 to TRBJ2-7; 14 bases fit TRBD2. After removal of 2 bases from V and 6 bases from J, the junction contained 3 bases not matched to a gene. The CDR3 spans 15 residues. Looked up from germline, CDR1 is MNHEY and CDR2 is SVGAGI. The CDR3 region has the DNA TGTGCCAGCAGTTACGCGACTAGCGGGAGGGCCGAGCAGTACTTC. The encoded protein is CASSYATSGRAEQYF.

The rearrangement uses TRBV7-2 and TRBJ2-1; TRBD2 aligns across 8 bases. Per the germline V gene, CDR1 is SGHTA and CDR2 is FQGNSA. Germline trimming cut 4 bases from V and 9 bases from J; bases unmatched to any gene: 5. The CDR3 runs 13 residues. The chain's CDR3 is CASSSLAGSEQFF. In DNA form, the CDR3 reads TGTGCCAGCAGCTCATTAGCGGGATCTGAGCAGTTCTTC.

V usage is TRBV7-9 and J usage is TRBJ2-7; D is unclear. Trimming took off 5 bases at V and 4 bases at J, with 6 bases between the two ends. Germline V gene data show CDR1 as SEHNR and CDR2 as FQNEAQ (reference sequence). The CDR3 has 11 residues. CDR3: CASSLQYEQYF. CDR3 nucleotides: TGTGCCAGCAGCCTACAATACGAGCAGTACTTC.